This T cell receptor (beta chain) was observed in a study of cytomegalovirus exposure and HLA in healthy donors. A word on this clone: Its matching antigen is unknown.

13 Jbeta primers and 60 Vbeta primers were used for the PCR. Only in-frame clones appear in the TCRdb table, and some are missing; sequencing was by immunoSEQ multiplex PCR. The sample lists about 180,000 clones, roughly 78% occurring once. Findings of the study overall: One cluster of highly shared sequence variants probably arose as a sequencing artifact. In vitro data verified three CMV-associated chains as specific for CMV antigens. A later analysis linked some 17,000 TCR beta sequences to HLA alleles at 0.05 false discovery rate. Later analysis revealed greater clonal expansion in HLA-associated TCR beta chains than in equally common others.

The CDR3 runs 16 residues. Looked up from germline, CDR1 is SGDLS and CDR2 is YYNGEE. Trimming took 4 bases from V and 0 from J; bases not matched to a gene: 5. The clonotype was recovered from a woman in her forties in good health and CMV-seronegative. The V gene is TRBV9, the J gene TRBJ2-2; TRBD1 agrees at 8 bases. The sequenced material came from PBMCs. The CDR3 sequence is CASSTETGANTGELFF. CDR3 nucleotides: TGTGCCAGCAGCACGGAGACAGGGGCGAACACCGGGGAGCTGTTTTTT.